This paragraph covers one T cell receptor (beta chain) sequence. The entry originates in a study of shared clonotypes between healthy human individuals. Here immunoSEQ multiplex PCR was the method, and the copy in TCRdb shows in-frame clones only, minus some. The sample yields nearly 1,000,000 clones, 76% seen once. This sequence originates from a man between 18 and 35 years old in good health. The sequencing input was memory CD4+ T cells sorted from blood. Sample subset: CD45RA-negative fraction.

The CDR3 bases are TGCGCCAGCAGCCCAGGGACAGCAACTTCCTACGAGCAGTACTTC. It translates to CASSPGTATSYEQYF. The rearrangement uses TRBV5-1 and TRBJ2-7; 7 nucleotides match TRBD1. CDR3 size: 15 residues. Germline V gene data show CDR1 as SGHRS and CDR2 as YFSETQ. V gave up 4 bases and J gave up 1 base; unmatched junction bases: 8.